The 19 T cell receptor beta chains in this list originate from one sample, sequenced in a study of T cell responses to AZD1222 COVID-19 vaccine. Using immunoSEQ multiplex PCR, the repertoire was profiled, and TCRdb retains in-frame clones only, with some absent. The table shows under 250,000 clones, with about 93% occurring only once. Sequences were derived from peripheral blood, sampled on day 0 of MenACWY control vaccination. The receptors stem from an adult in good health.

The chain carries TRBV9 and TRBJ2-3; TRBD1 is a possible D gene (5 bases). This CDR3 region has 12 residues. V lost 7 bases, J lost 4 bases, and 10 bases lay in between. Germline V gene data show CDR1 as SGDLS and CDR2 as YYNGEE. The CDR3 reads CASGARADTQYF. The CDR3, as DNA: TGTGCCAGCGGGGCAAGAGCAGATACGCAGTATTTT.

The chain employs TRBV3-1 (or the pseudogene TRBV3-2) and TRBJ2-7; the D gene is possibly TRBD1 (5 bases). The CDR3 runs 14 residues. V was clipped by 4 bases and J by 0 bases, with 10 bases between them. Germline V gene lookup returns CDR1 LGHDT and CDR2 YNNKEL (reference sequence). The CDR3 is CASSPQGVSYEQYF. CDR3 nucleotide sequence: TGTGCCAGCAGCCCCCAAGGGGTCTCCTACGAGCAGTACTTC.

This clone appeared a single time. The V and J genes are TRBV2 and TRBJ2-3; maybe TRBD1 (5 bases). CDR3 length equals 14 residues. Trimming cost V 6 bases and J 2 bases, with 12 bases left between them. Per germline, CDR1 SNHLY and CDR2 FYNNEI. CDR3 nucleotides: TGTGCCAGCAGACTCAGGGTAGACACAGATACGCAGTATTTT. Residues: CASRLRVDTDTQYF. Together with reference TRBV2 and TRBJ2-3, the CDR3 gives the full variable domain: EPEVTQTPSHQVTQMGQEVILRCVPISNHLYFYWYRQILGQKVEFLVSFYNNEISEKSEIFDDQFSVERPDGSNFTLKIRSTKLEDSAMYFCASRLRVDTDTQYFGPGTRLTVL.

The chain joins TRBV2 to TRBJ1-2; TRBD1 aligns across 10 bases. Trimming took 4 bases from V and 8 from J; bases not matched to a gene: 7. The CDR3 has 14 amino acids. CDR1 and CDR2 from the germline V gene are SNHLY and FYNNEI. The CDR3 sequence is CASSALTGGGGYTF. The CDR3 bases are TGTGCCAGCAGTGCCCTGACAGGGGGCGGAGGCTACACCTTC.

V usage is TRBV3-1 (or the pseudogene TRBV3-2) and J usage is TRBJ1-3; no clear D. V lost 4 bases to trimming and J lost 1 base, with 11 bases between them. The CDR3 runs to 15 residues. The germline V gene has CDR1 LGHDT and CDR2 YNNKEL (reference sequence). The CDR3 loop reads CASSRNSNSGNTIYF. The CDR3 DNA reads TGTGCCAGCAGCCGCAACAGCAATTCTGGAAACACCATATATTTT.

The chain is built from TRBV6-4 and TRBJ2-5; 8 bases fit TRBD1. CDR3 length equals 13 residues. V lost 8 bases, J lost 4 bases, and 6 bases stayed unmatched. Germline V gives CDR1 MRHNA, CDR2 SNTAGT. The CDR3 DNA reads as TGTGCCAGCGCAGCAGGGGGCCGAGAGACCCAGTACTTC. Translating it yields CASAAGGRETQYF.

The chain uses TRBV7-2 and TRBJ2-5; D might be TRBD2 (7 bases). The germline V and J ends were trimmed by 11 bases and 4 bases, with 20 bases remaining between them. The CDR3 loop spans 14 amino acids. Germline V lookup: CDR1 SGHTA, CDR2 FQGNSA. CDR3 amino acids: CASGRGGAGETQYF. The CDR3 nucleotides are TGTGCCTCAGGGCGTGGGGGGGCCGGAGAGACCCAGTACTTC.

The rearrangement joins TRBV3-1 (or the pseudogene TRBV3-2) to TRBJ2-7; D is perhaps TRBD1 (6 bases). The CDR3 spans 14 residues. The germline V and J ends were trimmed by 4 bases and 3 bases, with 13 bases remaining between them. CDR1 LGHDT and CDR2 YNNKEL come from the germline V gene (reference sequence). This CDR3 is CASSLGTIGYEQYF. CDR3 nucleotide sequence: TGTGCCAGCAGCCTAGGGACAATTGGCTACGAGCAGTACTTC.

This clone was recorded only once. The chain couples TRBV5-1 to TRBJ1-1; tentatively, D is TRBD1 (5 bases). This CDR3 spans 14 amino acids. Trimming shortened V by 1 base and J by 7 bases, and 14 bases separated the two germline ends. Germline loops: CDR1 SGHRS, CDR2 YFSETQ. CDR3 sequence: CASSLSGSRGEAFF. The CDR3 DNA reads as TGCGCCAGCAGCTTGTCTGGGAGTAGGGGTGAAGCTTTCTTT. Complete variable domain (other parts from reference TRBV5-1 and TRBJ1-1): KAGVTQTPRYLIKTRGQQVTLSCSPISGHRSVSWYQQTPGQGLQFLFEYFSETQRNKGNFPGRFSGRQFSNSRSEMNVSTLELGDSALYLCASSLSGSRGEAFFGQGTRLTVV.

The J gene is TRBJ2-4, the V gene TRBV12-3 or TRBV12-4; D remains ambiguous. V dropped 7 bases and J dropped 6 bases, with 13 bases sitting between them. This CDR3 is built from 13 residues. The CDR3 DNA follows: TGTGCCAGCACCCCTGGGCCTGGAAACATTCAGTACTTC. It translates to CASTPGPGNIQYF.

The rearrangement uses TRBV2 and TRBJ2-1, with 8 bases aligning to TRBD2. V shed 0 bases, J shed 2 bases, and the junction held 0 bases outside the gene matches. The CDR3 is 15 amino acids. The V gene's germline CDR1 is SNHLY and CDR2 FYNNEI. The CDR3 loop reads CASSEARGAYNEQFF. In DNA, the CDR3 is TGTGCCAGCAGTGAAGCGCGGGGGGCCTACAATGAGCAGTTCTTC.

The chain is built from TRBV7-9 and TRBJ1-1; D unclear. Germline CDR1 and CDR2: SEHNR and FQNEAQ (reference sequence). Trimming cost V 6 bases and J 7 bases, with 6 bases left between them. The CDR3 runs 10 residues. The CDR3 is CASSVGEAFF. The CDR3 region has the DNA TGTGCCAGCAGTGTTGGTGAAGCTTTCTTT.

V usage is TRBV19 and J usage is TRBJ1-2, with TRBD1 matching over 7 bases. J was trimmed by 7 bases and V by 5 bases; bases with no gene match: 10. Germline V gene sequence: CDR1 LNHDA, CDR2 SQIVND (reference sequence). The CDR3 runs 14 residues. CDR3 sequence (DNA): TGTGCCAGTAGTCCAACAGGGGTCCAAGGTGGCTACACCTTC. Translating gives CASSPTGVQGGYTF.

This clone came up once. The genes are TRBV18 and TRBJ2-4; 11 nucleotides align to TRBD2. This CDR3 comprises 18 residues. Germline-derived CDR1 and CDR2 are KGHSH and LQKENI. V gave up 1 base and J gave up 0 bases; unmatched junction bases: 5. The CDR3 is CASSPLTSGVLAKNIQYF. CDR3 DNA sequence: TGTGCCAGCTCACCACTGACTAGCGGGGTTCTAGCCAAAAACATTCAGTACTTC.

This clone was counted once. The chain is built from TRBV18 and TRBJ1-1; D is unclear. The CDR3 runs 13 residues. Germline V gene sequence: CDR1 KGHSH, CDR2 LQKENI. With 4 bases removed from V and 5 bases from J, the gap between germline ends came to 11 bases. The CDR3 bases are TGTGCCAGCTCACTCCCGGGTGGGACTGAAGCTTTCTTT. This translates into CASSLPGGTEAFF.

The rearrangement joins TRBV5-1 to TRBJ2-5; unclear D gene. V was clipped by 2 bases and J by 5 bases, with 7 bases between them. The CDR3 covers 12 residues. Germline values: CDR1 SGHRS, CDR2 YFSETQ. The CDR3 loop is CASSFSSETQYF. CDR3 nucleotides: TGCGCCAGCAGCTTCAGTAGTGAGACCCAGTACTTC.

This chain links TRBV7-3 with TRBJ2-3, with D perhaps matching TRBD2 (6 bases). Trimming pared 3 bases from V and 4 bases from J, leaving 8 bases between. The germline V gene encodes CDR1 SGHTA and CDR2 FQGTGA. This CDR3 is 13 amino acids long. This chain's CDR3 is CASSLGLADTQYF. CDR3 in DNA: TGTGCCAGCAGCTTGGGACTTGCAGATACGCAGTATTTT.

V usage is TRBV3-1 (or the pseudogene TRBV3-2) and J usage is TRBJ1-5; 8 bases fit TRBD1. Germline assignment: CDR1 LGHDT and CDR2 YNNKEL (reference sequence). This CDR3 contains 15 residues. Trimming cost V 5 bases and J 0 bases; bases outside gene matches: 3. The DNA for the CDR3 is TGTGCCAGCAGCAGGGGACAGGCTAGCAATCAGCCCCAGCATTTT. It specifies CASSRGQASNQPQHF.

The CDR3 region has the DNA TGCAGCGTTGATGATAGGGCCGAGCCCCAGTACTTC. It translates to CSVDDRAEPQYF. The chain carries TRBV29-1 and TRBJ2-5; D uncertain. The CDR3 is made up of 12 amino acids. The germline V gene encodes CDR1 SQVTM and CDR2 ANQGSEA. V shed 3 bases and J shed 9 bases, with 14 bases lying between them.